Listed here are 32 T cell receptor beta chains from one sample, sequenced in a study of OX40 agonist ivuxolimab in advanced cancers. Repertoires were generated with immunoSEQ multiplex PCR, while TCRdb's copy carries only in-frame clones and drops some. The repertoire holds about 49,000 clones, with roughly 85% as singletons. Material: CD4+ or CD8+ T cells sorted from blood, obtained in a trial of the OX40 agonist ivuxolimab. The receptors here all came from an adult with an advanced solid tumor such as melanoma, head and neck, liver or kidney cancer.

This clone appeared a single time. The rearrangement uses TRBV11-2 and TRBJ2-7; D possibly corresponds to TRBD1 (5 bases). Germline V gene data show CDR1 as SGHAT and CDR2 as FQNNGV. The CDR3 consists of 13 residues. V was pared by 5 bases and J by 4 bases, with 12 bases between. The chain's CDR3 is CASSASTAYEQYV. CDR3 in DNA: TGTGCCAGCAGCGCCTCGACAGCTTACGAGCAGTACGTC.

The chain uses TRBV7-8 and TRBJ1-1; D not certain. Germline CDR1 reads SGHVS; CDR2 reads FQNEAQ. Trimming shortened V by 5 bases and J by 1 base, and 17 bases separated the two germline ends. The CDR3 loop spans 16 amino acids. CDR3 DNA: TGTGCCAGCAGCCTTCGGACCCCCAGTGAGAACACTGAAGCTTTCTTT. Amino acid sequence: CASSLRTPSENTEAFF.

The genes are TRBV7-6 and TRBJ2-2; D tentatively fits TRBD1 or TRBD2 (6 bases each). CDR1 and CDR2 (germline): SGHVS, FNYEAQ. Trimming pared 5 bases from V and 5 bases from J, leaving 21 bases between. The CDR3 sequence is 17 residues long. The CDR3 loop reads CASSHVFSGAGTGELFF. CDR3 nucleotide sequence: TGTGCCAGCAGCCACGTGTTTTCGGGGGCCGGGACCGGGGAGCTGTTTTTT.

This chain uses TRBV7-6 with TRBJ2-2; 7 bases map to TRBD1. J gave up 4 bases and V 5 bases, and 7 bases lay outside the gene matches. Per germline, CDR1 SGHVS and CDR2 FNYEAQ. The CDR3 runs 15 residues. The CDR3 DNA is TGTGCCAGCAGCCCCCGGGACAGCCTCACCGGGGAGCTGTTTTTT. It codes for CASSPRDSLTGELFF.

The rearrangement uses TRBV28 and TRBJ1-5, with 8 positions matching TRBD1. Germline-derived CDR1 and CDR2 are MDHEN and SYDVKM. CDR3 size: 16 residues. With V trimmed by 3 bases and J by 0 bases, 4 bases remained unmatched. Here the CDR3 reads CASSFGTGYSNQPQHF. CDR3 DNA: TGTGCCAGCAGTTTCGGGACAGGTTATAGCAATCAGCCCCAGCATTTT.

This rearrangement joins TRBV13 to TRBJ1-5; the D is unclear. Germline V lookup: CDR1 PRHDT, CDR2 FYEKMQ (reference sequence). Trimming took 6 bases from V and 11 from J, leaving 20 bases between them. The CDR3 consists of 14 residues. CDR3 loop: CASSPDSAQSAQHF. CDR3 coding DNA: TGTGCCAGCAGTCCTGACTCCGCTCAATCAGCCCAGCATTTT.

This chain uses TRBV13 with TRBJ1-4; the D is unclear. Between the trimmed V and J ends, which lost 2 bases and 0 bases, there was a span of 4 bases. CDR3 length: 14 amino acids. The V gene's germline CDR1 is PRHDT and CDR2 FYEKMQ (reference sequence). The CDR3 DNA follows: TGTGCCAGCAGCTTAAGAGCAACTAATGAAAAACTGTTTTTT. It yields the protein CASSLRATNEKLFF.

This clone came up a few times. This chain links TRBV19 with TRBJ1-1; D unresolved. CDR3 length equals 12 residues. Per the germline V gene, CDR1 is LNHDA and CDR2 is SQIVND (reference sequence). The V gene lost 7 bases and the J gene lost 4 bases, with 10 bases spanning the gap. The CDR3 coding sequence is TGTGCCAGTACAGGTGGGCTCACTGAAGCTTTCTTT. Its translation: CASTGGLTEAFF. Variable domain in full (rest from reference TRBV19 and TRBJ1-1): DGGITQSPKYLFRKEGQNVTLSCEQNLNHDAMYWYRQDPGQGLRLIYYSQIVNDFQKGDIAEGYSVSREKKESFPLTVTSAQKNPTAFYLCASTGGLTEAFFGQGTRLTVV.

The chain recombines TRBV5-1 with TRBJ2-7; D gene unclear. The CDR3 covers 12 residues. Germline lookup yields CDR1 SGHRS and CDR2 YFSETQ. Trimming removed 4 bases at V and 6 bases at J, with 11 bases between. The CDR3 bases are TGCGCCAGCAGCCCTGTTGGTGGCGAGCAGTACTTC. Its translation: CASSPVGGEQYF.

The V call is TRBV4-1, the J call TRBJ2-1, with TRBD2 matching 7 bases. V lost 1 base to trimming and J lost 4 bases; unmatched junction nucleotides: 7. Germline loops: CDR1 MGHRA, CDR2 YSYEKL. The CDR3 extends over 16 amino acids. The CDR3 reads CASSQVNDGGYNEQFF. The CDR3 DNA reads TGCGCCAGCAGCCAAGTAAATGACGGGGGGTACAATGAGCAGTTCTTC.

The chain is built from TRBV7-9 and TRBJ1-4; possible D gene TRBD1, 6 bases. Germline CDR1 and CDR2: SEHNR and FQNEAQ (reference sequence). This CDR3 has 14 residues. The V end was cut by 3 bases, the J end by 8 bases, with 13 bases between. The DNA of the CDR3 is TGTGCCAGCAGCTTCCCCGGGACACGCGAAAAACTGTTTTTT. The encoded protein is CASSFPGTREKLFF.

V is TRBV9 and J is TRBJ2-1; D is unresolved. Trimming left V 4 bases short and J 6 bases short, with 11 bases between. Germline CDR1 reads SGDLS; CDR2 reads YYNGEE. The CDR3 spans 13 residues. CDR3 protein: CASSPWASNEQFF. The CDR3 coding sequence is TGTGCCAGCAGCCCTTGGGCGAGCAATGAGCAGTTCTTC.

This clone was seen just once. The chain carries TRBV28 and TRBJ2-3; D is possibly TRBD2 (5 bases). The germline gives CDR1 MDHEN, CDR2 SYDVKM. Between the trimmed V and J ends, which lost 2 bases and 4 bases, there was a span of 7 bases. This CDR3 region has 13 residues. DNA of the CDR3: TGTGCCAGCAGTTTACGGGGTTCAGATACGCAGTATTTT. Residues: CASSLRGSDTQYF.

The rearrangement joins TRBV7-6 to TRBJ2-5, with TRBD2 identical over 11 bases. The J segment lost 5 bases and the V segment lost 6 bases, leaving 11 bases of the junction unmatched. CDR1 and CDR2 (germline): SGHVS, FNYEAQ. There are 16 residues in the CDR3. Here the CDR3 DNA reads TGTGCCAGCAGTTCTAATAGCGGGGGGGCAGGGGAGACCCAGTACTTC. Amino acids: CASSSNSGGAGETQYF.

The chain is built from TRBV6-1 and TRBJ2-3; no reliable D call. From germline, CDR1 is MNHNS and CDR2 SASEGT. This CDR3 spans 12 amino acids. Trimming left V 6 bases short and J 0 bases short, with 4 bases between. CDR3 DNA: TGTGCCAGCAGAGACAGCACAGATACGCAGTATTTT. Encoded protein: CASRDSTDTQYF.

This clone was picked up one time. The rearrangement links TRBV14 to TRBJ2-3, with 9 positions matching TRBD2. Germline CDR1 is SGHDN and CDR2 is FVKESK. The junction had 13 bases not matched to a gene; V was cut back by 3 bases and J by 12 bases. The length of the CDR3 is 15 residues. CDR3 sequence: CASSHSSGVSVHQYF. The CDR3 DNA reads TGTGCCAGCAGCCACTCTAGCGGGGTTTCAGTTCACCAGTATTTT.

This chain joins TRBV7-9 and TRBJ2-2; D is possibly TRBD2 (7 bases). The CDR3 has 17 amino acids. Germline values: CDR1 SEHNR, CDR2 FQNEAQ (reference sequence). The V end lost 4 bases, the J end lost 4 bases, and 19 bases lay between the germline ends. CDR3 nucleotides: TGTGCCAGCAGCTCCGGTGTTGCGGGGGCTATCACCGGGGAGCTGTTTTTT. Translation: CASSSGVAGAITGELFF.

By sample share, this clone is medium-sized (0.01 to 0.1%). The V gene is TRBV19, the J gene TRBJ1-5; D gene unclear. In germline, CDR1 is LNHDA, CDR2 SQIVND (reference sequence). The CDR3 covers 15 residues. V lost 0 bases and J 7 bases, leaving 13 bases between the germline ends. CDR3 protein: CASSIEDSLGQPQHF. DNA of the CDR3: TGTGCCAGTAGTATAGAAGACTCTCTAGGGCAGCCCCAGCATTTT.

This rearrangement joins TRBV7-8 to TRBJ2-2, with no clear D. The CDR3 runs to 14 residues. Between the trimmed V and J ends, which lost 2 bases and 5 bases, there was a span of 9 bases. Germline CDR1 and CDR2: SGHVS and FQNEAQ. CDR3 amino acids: CASSLLFQTGELFF. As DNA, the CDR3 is TGTGCCAGCAGCTTATTATTTCAGACCGGGGAGCTGTTTTTT.

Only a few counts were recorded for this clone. The CDR3 loop is CASSWTGNTEAFF. In DNA, the CDR3 is TGTGCCAGCAGTTGGACAGGGAACACTGAAGCTTTCTTT. This chain uses TRBV28 with TRBJ1-1; 7 bases match TRBD1. CDR1 is MDHEN and CDR2 is SYDVKM in the germline V gene. CDR3 length equals 13 residues. V lost 4 bases, J lost 1 base, and 0 bases stayed unmatched.

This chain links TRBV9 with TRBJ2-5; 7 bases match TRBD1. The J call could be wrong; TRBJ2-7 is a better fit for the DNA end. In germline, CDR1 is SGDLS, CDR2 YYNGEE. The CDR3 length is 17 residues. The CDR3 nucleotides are TGTGCCAGCAGCGCAGGACACGAGGGACAGTACTCCTACGAGCAGTACTTC. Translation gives CASSAGHEGQYSYEQYF.

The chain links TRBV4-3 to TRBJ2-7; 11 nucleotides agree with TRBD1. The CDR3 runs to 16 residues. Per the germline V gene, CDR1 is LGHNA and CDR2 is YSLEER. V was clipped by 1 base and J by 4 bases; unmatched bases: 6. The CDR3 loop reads CASSQGPGQGGYEQYF. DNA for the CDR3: TGCGCCAGCAGCCAAGGGCCGGGACAGGGGGGTTACGAGCAGTACTTC.

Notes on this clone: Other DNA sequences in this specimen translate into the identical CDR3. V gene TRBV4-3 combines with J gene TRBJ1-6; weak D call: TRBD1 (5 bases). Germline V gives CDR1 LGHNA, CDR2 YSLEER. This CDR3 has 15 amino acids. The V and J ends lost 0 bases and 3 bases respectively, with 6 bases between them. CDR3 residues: CASSQERGYNSPLHF. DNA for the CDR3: TGCGCCAGCAGCCAAGAGAGGGGCTATAATTCACCCCTCCACTTT.

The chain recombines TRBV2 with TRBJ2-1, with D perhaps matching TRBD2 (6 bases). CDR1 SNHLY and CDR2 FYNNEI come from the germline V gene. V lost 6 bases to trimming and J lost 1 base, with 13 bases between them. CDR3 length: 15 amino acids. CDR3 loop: CASREGLLSYNEQFF. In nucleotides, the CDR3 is TGTGCCAGCAGGGAGGGGTTGTTGTCCTACAATGAGCAGTTCTTC.

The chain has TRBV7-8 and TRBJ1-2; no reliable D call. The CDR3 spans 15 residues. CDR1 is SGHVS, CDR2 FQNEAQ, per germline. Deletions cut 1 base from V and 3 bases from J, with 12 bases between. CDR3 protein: CASSLGLREDYGYTF. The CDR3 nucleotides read TGTGCCAGCAGCTTAGGGCTGAGGGAAGACTATGGCTACACCTTC.

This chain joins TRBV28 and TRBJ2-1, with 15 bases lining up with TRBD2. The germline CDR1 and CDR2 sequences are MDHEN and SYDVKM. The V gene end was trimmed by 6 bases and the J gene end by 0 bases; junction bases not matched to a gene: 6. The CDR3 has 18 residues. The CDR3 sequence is CASSPVGLAGGSYNEQFF. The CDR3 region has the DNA TGTGCCAGCAGCCCTGTGGGACTAGCGGGGGGCTCCTACAATGAGCAGTTCTTC. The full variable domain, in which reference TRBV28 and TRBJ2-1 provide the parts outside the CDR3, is DVKVTQSSRYLVKRTGEKVFLECVQDMDHENMFWYRQDPGLGLRLIYFSYDVKMKEKGDIPEGYSVSREKKERFSLILESASTNQTSMYLCASSPVGLAGGSYNEQFFGPGTRLTVL.

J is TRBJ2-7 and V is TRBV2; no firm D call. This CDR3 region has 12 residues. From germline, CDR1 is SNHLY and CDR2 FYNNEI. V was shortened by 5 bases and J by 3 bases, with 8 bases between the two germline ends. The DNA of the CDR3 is TGTGCCAGCAGTTCGGACGGCTACGAGCAGTACGTC. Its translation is CASSSDGYEQYV.

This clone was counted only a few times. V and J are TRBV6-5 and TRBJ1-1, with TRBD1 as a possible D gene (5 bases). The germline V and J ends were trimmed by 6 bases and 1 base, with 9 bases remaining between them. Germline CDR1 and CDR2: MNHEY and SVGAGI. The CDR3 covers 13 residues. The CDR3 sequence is CASSPTGNTEAFF. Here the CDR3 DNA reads TGTGCCAGCAGCCCAACAGGGAACACTGAAGCTTTCTTT.

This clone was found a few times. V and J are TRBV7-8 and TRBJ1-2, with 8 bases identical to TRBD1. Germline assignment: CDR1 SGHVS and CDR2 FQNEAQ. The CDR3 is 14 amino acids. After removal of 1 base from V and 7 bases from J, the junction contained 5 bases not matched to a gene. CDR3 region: CASSLGQGSVGYTF. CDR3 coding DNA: TGTGCCAGCAGCTTAGGACAGGGGTCGGTTGGCTACACCTTC.

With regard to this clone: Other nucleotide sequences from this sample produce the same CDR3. The CDR3 region is CASSIWGSTEAFF. CDR3 DNA sequence: TGTGCCAGTAGTATTTGGGGGTCCACTGAAGCTTTCTTT. This chain joins TRBV19 and TRBJ1-1; perhaps TRBD1 as D (5 bases). The ends were cut back, 3 bases at V and 4 bases at J, with 9 bases in the middle. The germline V gene encodes CDR1 LNHDA and CDR2 SQIVND (reference sequence). This CDR3 contains 13 residues.

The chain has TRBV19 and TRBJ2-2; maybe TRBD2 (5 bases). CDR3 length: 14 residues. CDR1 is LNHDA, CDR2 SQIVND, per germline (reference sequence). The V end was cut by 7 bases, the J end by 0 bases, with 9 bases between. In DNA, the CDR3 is TGTGCCAGTACTATCGGGGCGAACACCGGGGAGCTGTTTTTT. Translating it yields CASTIGANTGELFF.

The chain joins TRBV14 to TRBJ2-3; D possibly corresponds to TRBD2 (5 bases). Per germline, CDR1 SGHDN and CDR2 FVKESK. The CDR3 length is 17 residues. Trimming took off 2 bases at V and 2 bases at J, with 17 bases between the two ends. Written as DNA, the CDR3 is TGTGCCAGCAGCCAAAGGGCGATCGGCGGGTACACAGATACGCAGTATTTT. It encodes CASSQRAIGGYTDTQYF. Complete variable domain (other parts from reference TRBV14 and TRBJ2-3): EAGVTQFPSHSVIEKGQTVTLRCDPISGHDNLYWYRRVMGKEIKFLLHFVKESKQDESGMPNNRFLAERTGGTYSTLKVQPAELEDSGVYFCASSQRAIGGYTDTQYFGPGTRLTVL.